The next 21 T cell receptor beta chains were all read from a single sample in a study of blood T cell repertoires in COVID-19. The table came from immunoSEQ multiplex PCR; TCRdb's copy has only in-frame clones and leaves some out. The table lists 150,000 to 200,000 clones, over 70% of them singletons. Sequencing input: PBMCs or T cells enriched from blood (not recorded which). The receptors shown here come from a man aged 45 to 65 who had recovered from COVID-19.

The rearrangement uses TRBV2 and TRBJ2-3, with 10 bases that match TRBD2. J was trimmed by 2 bases and V by 4 bases; bases with no gene match: 6. The germline V gene has CDR1 SNHLY and CDR2 FYNNEI. This CDR3 has 16 amino acids. In DNA form, the CDR3 reads TGTGCCAGCAGTGTTCAAGCGGGAGGGTCCACAGATACGCAGTATTTT. It specifies CASSVQAGGSTDTQYF.

This clone was seen only a few times. The chain joins TRBV7-8 to TRBJ2-3; D is unresolved. This CDR3 has 14 residues. V lost 1 base and J 0 bases, leaving 5 bases between the germline ends. Germline V gene sequence: CDR1 SGHVS, CDR2 FQNEAQ. The DNA for the CDR3 is TGTGCCAGCAGCTTAGAACAGAGCACAGATACGCAGTATTTT. Its protein is CASSLEQSTDTQYF.

To note about this clone: Relative to the germline gene, one junction end is altered; a read error may explain this. The chain joins TRBV6-5 to TRBJ2-1, with 10 nucleotides matching TRBD2. This CDR3 comprises 14 residues. Germline CDR1 and CDR2: MNHEY and SVGAGI. DNA of the CDR3: TGTGCCAGCAGCTTGGCTAGCGGGAGAGGGGGGATGGTCTTC. Translation: CASSLASGRGGMVF.

This chain uses TRBV9 with TRBJ1-1; maybe TRBD1 (5 bases). This CDR3 is 14 amino acids long. Trimming stripped 0 bases from V and 0 bases from J, with 6 bases between. From germline, CDR1 is SGDLS and CDR2 YYNGEE. This CDR3 reads CASSVGQLNTEAFF. CDR3 DNA sequence: TGTGCCAGCAGCGTAGGACAGCTGAACACTGAAGCTTTCTTT.

The chain carries TRBV5-1 and TRBJ1-3; weak D call: TRBD1 (6 bases). The CDR3 runs to 15 residues. The V gene lost 4 bases and the J gene lost 0 bases, with 11 bases spanning the gap. From germline, CDR1 is SGHRS and CDR2 YFSETQ. The CDR3 spells CASSPRGGSGNTIYF. CDR3 sequence (DNA): TGCGCCAGCAGCCCGAGGGGGGGCTCTGGAAACACCATATATTTT.

The chain is built from TRBV19 and TRBJ1-5, with TRBD1 matching over 7 bases. From germline, CDR1 is LNHDA and CDR2 SQIVND (reference sequence). J was trimmed by 6 bases and V by 9 bases; bases with no gene match: 17. CDR3 length: 16 residues. The CDR3 sequence: CASLDRVGLHSQPQHF. The CDR3 bases are TGTGCCAGCTTAGACAGGGTGGGTTTGCATAGTCAGCCCCAGCATTTT.

The genes are TRBV6-1 and TRBJ2-7; D is perhaps TRBD1 (5 bases). Deletions cut 1 base from V and 2 bases from J, with 12 bases between. Germline V gene lookup returns CDR1 MNHNS and CDR2 SASEGT. This CDR3 is built from 15 residues. The CDR3 sequence is CASSEVGVSAYEQYF. As DNA, the CDR3 is TGTGCCAGCAGTGAAGTAGGGGTCAGCGCCTACGAGCAGTACTTC.

A few counts support this clone. The chain combines TRBV6-4 with TRBJ2-1, with unresolved D. Germline CDR1 MRHNA, CDR2 SNTAGT. Trimming cost V 3 bases and J 9 bases, with 15 bases left between them. The CDR3 runs 14 residues. The CDR3 sequence: CASSEDSVIGEQFF. The CDR3 nucleotides read TGTGCCAGCAGTGAAGACTCCGTGATAGGTGAGCAGTTCTTC.

The chain combines TRBV9 with TRBJ2-1; 13 positions agree with TRBD2. V lost 2 bases to trimming and J lost 8 bases; unmatched junction nucleotides: 4. The CDR3 has 15 residues. CDR1 SGDLS and CDR2 YYNGEE come from the germline V gene. The CDR3 bases are TGTGCCAGCAGCGTTACTAGCGGGGGGGCGTATGAGCAGTTCTTC. This translates into CASSVTSGGAYEQFF.

This chain connects TRBV19 to TRBJ1-5; a weak D match, TRBD1 (5 bases). This CDR3 spans 15 amino acids. The germline gives CDR1 LNHDA, CDR2 SQIVND (reference sequence). V was trimmed by 5 bases and J by 4 bases, leaving 15 bases between them. The CDR3 is CASSFLGSGNQPQHF. The CDR3 DNA follows: TGTGCCAGTAGTTTCCTTGGGTCAGGGAATCAGCCCCAGCATTTT.

J is TRBJ2-1 and V is TRBV7-3; D not resolved. The CDR3 is 16 amino acids. V was trimmed by 7 bases and J by 1 base, leaving 17 bases between them. Per the germline V gene, CDR1 is SGHTA and CDR2 is FQGTGA. This CDR3 is CASNPGVRGSYNEQFF. CDR3 DNA sequence: TGTGCCAGCAACCCCGGAGTCCGTGGGTCCTACAATGAGCAGTTCTTC. The variable domain in full, with the rest retrieved from reference TRBV7-3 and TRBJ2-1, is GAGVSQTPSNKVTEKGKYVELRCDPISGHTALYWYRQSLGQGPEFLIYFQGTGAADDSGLPNDRFFAVRPEGSVSTLKIQRTERGDSAVYLCASNPGVRGSYNEQFFGPGTRLTVL.

CDR3 coding DNA: TGTGCCAGCGCCAAGGCGGGGGCGAGTGGTTACGAGCAGTACTTC. Residues: CASAKAGASGYEQYF. This chain joins TRBV25-1 and TRBJ2-7; D is perhaps TRBD2 (7 bases). The V gene's germline CDR1 is MGHDK and CDR2 SYGVNS. Trimming stripped 8 bases from V and 4 bases from J, with 21 bases between. CDR3 length: 15 residues.

With regard to this clone: One junction end does not reproduce the germline sequence, and a read error may be involved. This rearrangement joins TRBV28 to TRBJ1-5; 8 bases are a match to TRBD1. The CDR3 is 12 amino acids. CDR1 and CDR2 (germline): MDHEN, SYDVKM. Here the CDR3 DNA reads TGTGCCAGCAGCCAGACAGGGGACGTTTGGTATTTT. It codes for CASSQTGDVWYF. Based on the CDR3 plus reference TRBV28 and TRBJ1-5, the full variable domain is DVKVTQSSRYLVKRTGEKVFLECVQDMDHENMFWYRQDPGLGLRLIYFSYDVKMKEKGDIPEGYSVSREKKERFSLILESASTNQTSMYLCASSQTGDVWYFGDGTRLSIL.

A few counts support this clone. This chain connects TRBV7-9 to TRBJ2-7; the D gene is possibly TRBD1 (7 bases). The CDR3 extends over 13 amino acids. Per the germline V gene, CDR1 is SEHNR and CDR2 is FQNEAQ (reference sequence). V was clipped by 7 bases and J by 3 bases, with 13 bases between them. CDR3 in DNA: TGTGCCAGCAACACCCAGGGGGGCTACGAGCAGTACTTC. The encoded protein is CASNTQGGYEQYF.

The rearrangement uses TRBV18 and TRBJ2-1; perhaps TRBD2 as D (5 bases). CDR3 size: 13 residues. Germline V gene lookup returns CDR1 KGHSH and CDR2 LQKENI. Trimming stripped 1 base from V and 7 bases from J, with 8 bases between. Here the CDR3 DNA reads TGTGCCAGCTCACCACTCGGGAAAAATGAGCAGTTCTTC. This translates into CASSPLGKNEQFF.

This chain connects TRBV3-1 (or the pseudogene TRBV3-2) to TRBJ2-7, with 7 bases aligning to TRBD2. Germline V gene data show CDR1 as LGHDT and CDR2 as YNNKEL (reference sequence). This CDR3 is built from 16 residues. With V trimmed by 0 bases and J by 6 bases, 11 bases remained unmatched. CDR3 in amino acids: CASSQDLRERWFEQYF. The CDR3 DNA sequence: TGTGCCAGCAGCCAAGATCTGCGGGAGCGTTGGTTCGAGCAGTACTTC.

The rearrangement uses TRBV24-1 and TRBJ2-7, with D possibly matching TRBD1 (6 bases). V lost 3 bases and J lost 2, with 16 bases in between. CDR3 length: 16 amino acids. Germline V lookup: CDR1 KGHDR, CDR2 SFDVKD. CDR3 nucleotides: TGTGCCACCAGTGATCCGAAGAGTCGGGACACCTACGAGCAGTACTTC. It codes for CATSDPKSRDTYEQYF.

There are a few counts of this clone. The J gene is TRBJ1-6, the V gene TRBV2; D is possibly TRBD1 (5 bases). CDR1 and CDR2 from the germline V gene are SNHLY and FYNNEI. V lost 5 bases to trimming and J lost 0 bases, with 17 bases between them. The CDR3 length is 18 residues. The CDR3 protein is CASSTQAVGVSYNSPLHF. The CDR3 nucleotides are TGTGCCAGCAGTACACAGGCCGTTGGTGTCTCCTATAATTCACCCCTCCACTTT.

The rearrangement links TRBV6-4 to TRBJ2-3; 8 positions match TRBD1. CDR1 is MRHNA and CDR2 is SNTAGT in the germline V gene. With V trimmed by 4 bases and J by 2 bases, 5 bases remained unmatched. This CDR3 is 15 amino acids long. In nucleotides, the CDR3 is TGTGCCAGCAGTGCCGACAGGGGAAACACAGATACGCAGTATTTT. Protein: CASSADRGNTDTQYF.

The chain carries TRBV2 and TRBJ1-1; D uncertain. Germline V lookup: CDR1 SNHLY, CDR2 FYNNEI. This CDR3 comprises 13 residues. V was pared by 3 bases and J by 4 bases, with 9 bases between. The CDR3 spells CASSDWEGTEAFF. The CDR3 DNA is TGTGCCAGCAGTGATTGGGAGGGCACTGAAGCTTTCTTT.

The chain joins TRBV4-2 to TRBJ2-7; D not resolved. Germline V CDR1 and CDR2: LGHNA, YNFKEQ. V was pared by 4 bases and J by 2 bases, with 6 bases between. This CDR3 comprises 12 residues. DNA of the CDR3: TGTGCCAGCAGCCCAACAGCCTACGAGCAGTACTTC. Protein: CASSPTAYEQYF.